The sequence of this T cell receptor beta chain was determined in a study of blood T cell repertoires in COVID-19. Study context: T cells, B-cell-depleted T cells, or PBMCs supplied cDNA or gDNA.

The ends were cut back, 3 bases at V and 7 bases at J, with 11 bases in the middle. From germline, CDR1 is KGHDR and CDR2 SFDVKD. CDR3 length: 13 amino acids. Clinical histories supplied by participants themselves formed the basis of cohort assignment. In the source study's methods: How many nucleated cells were present was estimated from reference gene primer amplification. Data came from immunoSEQ multiplex PCR; TCRdb stores just in-frame clones and leaves some out. The DNA gave D and trimming, while V, J and clone size come from that table. The sample includes about 340,000 clones, 80% to 90% of them seen just once.

The chain joins TRBV24-1 to TRBJ1-2; D perhaps matches TRBD1 (5 bases). The clonotype was recovered from a woman in her 40s with acute COVID-19. The source material was PBMCs or T cells enriched from blood (not recorded which). CDR3 in DNA: TGTGCCACCAGTGATAACTCAGGGCTTGGCTACACCTTC. Translated, it gives CATSDNSGLGYTF.